This is a list of T cell receptor beta chains from one sample in a study of T cells in localized non-small cell lung cancer. Sequenced by immunoSEQ multiplex PCR; TCRdb stores in-frame clones only, minus some. The sample lists tens of thousands of clones; more than 70% were seen once. Sequences were derived from peripheral blood, sampled before any cancer treatment. The source of these receptors is a woman aged 40 to 75 with stage I squamous cell lung carcinoma. Both conserved end residues are part of each CDR3. The order of the fields is clone size, D gene, J gene, V gene, CDR3 protein, CDR3 DNA. D genes are given only for firm matches. Only part of the rows carry a size: once, few, many, or a class if the clone is expanded.

>NA|TRBD1|TRBJ2-7|TRBV7-9
CASSLRDRGDDEQYF
TGTGCCAGCAGCTTAAGGGACAGGGGTGACGACGAGCAGTACTTC
>NA|TRBD1|TRBJ1-1|TRBV13
CASSLGGGDTEAFF
TGTGCCAGCAGCTTAGGAGGGGGCGACACTGAAGCTTTCTTT
>NA|TRBD1|TRBJ1-2|TRBV5-3
CARSLKATGLLF
TGTGCCAGAAGCTTGAAGGCGACAGGGCTACTCTTC
>NA|TRBD2|TRBJ2-7|TRBV5-1
CASSPRERGAYEQYF
TGCGCCAGCAGCCCCCGTGAGCGGGGGGCTTACGAGCAGTACTTC
>NA|TRBD1|TRBJ1-5|TRBV27
CASSLIRGSQPQHF
TGTGCCAGCAGTTTAATCAGGGGGAGTCAGCCCCAGCATTTT
>NA|TRBD2|TRBJ2-7|TRBV5-4
CASSLTSGGAGSEQYF
TGTGCCAGCAGCTTAACTAGCGGGGGGGCCGGAAGCGAGCAGTACTTC
>NA|TRBD1|TRBJ1-4|TRBV9
CASSTGVATNEKLFF
TGTGCCAGCAGCACAGGGGTGGCAACTAATGAAAAACTGTTTTTT
>NA|NA|TRBJ1-2|TRBV27
CASSLVGGGYGYTF
TGTGCCAGCAGCCTGGTCGGGGGAGGCTATGGCTACACCTTC
>NA|TRBD1|TRBJ1-2|TRBV7-3
CASSPSGTGGYGYTF
TGTGCCAGCAGCCCTTCCGGGACAGGGGGCTATGGCTACACCTTC
>NA|NA|TRBJ2-1|TRBV7-3
CASSSDGYEQFF
TGTGCCAGCAGCTCCGACGGGTATGAGCAGTTCTTC
>NA|TRBD2|TRBJ2-1|TRBV9
CASSVGGGGSYNEQFF
TGTGCCAGCAGCGTAGGTGGGGGGGGCTCCTACAATGAGCAGTTCTTC
>NA|TRBD2|TRBJ2-5|TRBV5-1
CASSFLLGGGETQYF
TGCGCCAGCAGCTTTCTACTAGGCGGGGGTGAGACCCAGTACTTC
>NA|NA|TRBJ2-1|TRBV19
CASNLGRGGYNEQFF
TGTGCCAGTAATCTAGGGAGGGGGGGCTACAATGAGCAGTTCTTC
>once|NA|TRBJ1-1|TRBV6-5
CASRGWGDTEAFF
TGTGCCAGCAGAGGTTGGGGCGACACTGAAGCTTTCTTT
>NA|NA|TRBJ2-7|TRBV5-1
CASSLVSGTYEQYF
TGCGCCAGCAGCTTGGTTTCAGGTACCTACGAGCAGTACTTC
>few|TRBD1|TRBJ1-5|TRBV29-1
CSVAGGGGQPQHF
TGCAGCGTTGCAGGGGGCGGCGGTCAGCCCCAGCATTTT
>NA|NA|TRBJ1-2|TRBV4-2
CASSQPPGGYTF
TGTGCCAGCAGCCAACCTCCCGGGGGCTACACCTTC
>NA|TRBD1|TRBJ2-1|TRBV2
CASLRDRGYNEQFF
TGTGCCAGCCTAAGGGACAGGGGCTACAATGAGCAGTTCTTC
>NA|NA|TRBJ1-2|TRBV6-5
CASSYSKQGHGYTF
TGTGCCAGCAGTTACTCGAAGCAGGGGCATGGCTACACCTTC
>NA|NA|TRBJ1-1|TRBV5-6
CASSDPRGRNTEAFF
TGTGCCAGCAGCGATCCCCGGGGGAGGAACACTGAAGCTTTCTTT
>once|NA|TRBJ2-5|TRBV6-5
CASSYSFVETQYF
TGTGCCAGCAGTTACTCTTTTGTGGAGACCCAGTACTTC
>NA|NA|TRBJ1-2|TRBV19
CASSIEISNYGYTF
TGTGCCAGTAGTATAGAGATTTCTAACTATGGCTACACCTTC
>once|NA|TRBJ1-1|TRBV6-5
CASSERANTEAFF
TGTGCCAGCAGTGAAAGGGCTAACACTGAAGCTTTCTTT
>NA|TRBD1|TRBJ1-2|TRBV5-8
CASRRGTDYGYTF
TGTGCCAGCAGGCGCGGGACAGACTATGGCTACACCTTC
>NA|NA|TRBJ2-7|TRBV9
CASSPSGTNSYEQYF
TGTGCCAGCAGCCCCTCCGGGACCAACTCCTACGAGCAGTACTTC
>NA|NA|TRBJ2-5|TRBV5-1
CASSLGAGQETQYF
TGCGCCAGCAGCCTCGGGGCCGGTCAAGAGACCCAGTACTTC
>NA|NA|TRBJ2-3|TRBV7-9
CASSFSHSADTQYF
TGTGCCAGCAGCTTTTCCCATAGCGCAGATACGCAGTATTTT
>NA|TRBD1|TRBJ2-5|TRBV29-1
CSCYTGAQETQYF
TGCAGCTGTTATACAGGGGCCCAAGAGACCCAGTACTTC
>NA|TRBD1|TRBJ1-2|TRBV6-6
CASSPGQGVYGYTF
TGTGCCAGCAGCCCCGGACAGGGGGTCTATGGCTACACCTTC
>NA|NA|TRBJ1-4|TRBV7-2
CASSLGAGPNEKLFF
TGTGCCAGCAGCTTAGGTGCAGGGCCCAATGAAAAACTGTTTTTT
>NA|NA|TRBJ2-7|TRBV5-5
CASSLYAGRNEQYF
TGTGCCAGCAGCTTGTACGCAGGGCGCAACGAGCAGTACTTC
>once|NA|TRBJ1-1|TRBV7-9
CASSFGGPTEAFF
TGTGCCAGCAGCTTCGGGGGACCGACTGAAGCTTTCTTT
>NA|TRBD2|TRBJ2-1|TRBV19
CASSATTGLAGEKYNEQFF
TGTGCCAGTAGTGCAACTACGGGACTAGCGGGGGAGAAATACAATGAGCAGTTCTTC
>NA|NA|TRBJ1-2|TRBV6-5
CASSYSNLYGYTF
TGTGCCAGCAGTTACAGTAATCTTTATGGCTACACCTTC
>NA|NA|TRBJ1-3|TRBV2
CASSGGTTGIGNTIYF
TGTGCCAGCAGTGGAGGAACAACGGGGATCGGAAACACCATATATTTT
>NA|NA|TRBJ1-5|TRBV2
CASSERTDSNQPQHF
TGTGCCAGCAGTGAAAGGACGGATAGCAATCAGCCCCAGCATTTT
>once|TRBD1|TRBJ2-6|TRBV6-6
CASRGQGAGANVLTF
TGTGCCAGCAGGGGACAGGGGGCTGGGGCCAACGTCCTGACTTTC
>NA|TRBD2|TRBJ2-3|TRBV30
CAWSLGLAGFSSTDTQYF
TGTGCCTGGAGTCTGGGACTAGCGGGGTTTTCTAGCACAGATACGCAGTATTTT
>NA|TRBD1|TRBJ1-2|TRBV28
CASRSTGVRGYTF
TGTGCCAGCCGGAGCACAGGGGTAAGGGGCTACACCTTC
>NA|NA|TRBJ2-1|TRBV9
CASSFADEQFF
TGTGCCAGCAGTTTTGCCGATGAGCAGTTCTTC
>NA|NA|TRBJ1-6|TRBV9
CASSVQGSPLHF
TGTGCCAGCAGCGTTCAGGGGTCACCCCTCCACTTT
>NA|NA|TRBJ1-1|TRBV25-1
CASSGLQALGSAAFF
TGTGCCAGCAGTGGATTACAGGCTTTAGGATCAGCGGCTTTCTTT
>once|NA|TRBJ1-1|TRBV7-8
CASSLTFRTEAFF
TGTGCCAGCAGCTTGACATTCCGGACTGAAGCTTTCTTT
>NA|NA|TRBJ2-3|TRBV15
CATSRGVGVTSTDTQYF
TGTGCCACCAGCAGAGGGGTGGGGGTGACTAGCACAGATACGCAGTATTTT
>NA|NA|TRBJ1-1|TRBV5-1
CASSLASANTEAFF
TGCGCCAGCAGCTTAGCCAGCGCTAACACTGAAGCTTTCTTT
>few|NA|TRBJ1-3|TRBV6-1
CASSGGSGWGSSGNTIYF
TGTGCCAGCAGTGGAGGTTCGGGATGGGGATCTTCTGGAAACACCATATATTTT
>NA|NA|TRBJ1-6|TRBV2
CASRDELYSWEVPLHF
TGTGCCAGCAGAGATGAACTCTACAGTTGGGAGGTACCCCTCCACTTT
>NA|TRBD1|TRBJ2-1|TRBV5-1
CASSGRTGDNEQFF
TGCGCCAGCAGCGGTAGGACAGGGGACAATGAGCAGTTCTTC
>once|TRBD2|TRBJ2-3|TRBV11-2
CASSFPSGRTDTQYF
TGTGCCAGCAGCTTCCCTAGCGGACGCACAGATACGCAGTATTTT
>NA|NA|TRBJ1-6|TRBV5-4
CASSPATRGYNSPLHF
TGTGCCAGCAGCCCGGCTACCAGGGGTTATAATTCACCCCTCCACTTT